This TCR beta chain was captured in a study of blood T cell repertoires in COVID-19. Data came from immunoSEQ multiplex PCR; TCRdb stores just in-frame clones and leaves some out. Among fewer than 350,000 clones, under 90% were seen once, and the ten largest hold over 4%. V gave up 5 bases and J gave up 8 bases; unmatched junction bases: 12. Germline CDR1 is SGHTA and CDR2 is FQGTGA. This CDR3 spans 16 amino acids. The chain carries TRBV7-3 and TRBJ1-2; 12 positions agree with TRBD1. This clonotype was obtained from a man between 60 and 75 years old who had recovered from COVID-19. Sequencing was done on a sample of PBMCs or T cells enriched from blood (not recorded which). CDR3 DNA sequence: TGTGCCAGCAGCGTCAACCAGGGACAGGGGGCAGGAGGCTACACCTTC. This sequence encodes CASSVNQGQGAGGYTF. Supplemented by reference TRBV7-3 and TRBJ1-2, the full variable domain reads GAGVSQTPSNKVTEKGKYVELRCDPISGHTALYWYRQSLGQGPEFLIYFQGTGAADDSGLPNDRFFAVRPEGSVSTLKIQRTERGDSAVYLCASSVNQGQGAGGYTFGSGTRLTVV.